A single T cell receptor beta chain is shown here with its context. Reverse transcription of roughly 0.5 to 1 ug RNA was carried out with random hexamers. MiXCR was run by TCRdb on the immunoSEQ multiplex PCR reads, yielding one entry per CDR3 protein. The table records 150,000 or so distinct CDR3 sequences, roughly 95% of them present only once. This record comes from a study of CD8 T cells in Susac syndrome. CDR1 SQVTM and CDR2 ANQGSEA come from the germline V gene. V gave up 2 bases and J gave up 2 bases, with 9 bases separating them. The CDR3 loop spans 13 amino acids. J is TRBJ2-5 and V is TRBV29-1; perhaps TRBD2 as D (6 bases). This receptor was identified in a human donor with multiple sclerosis. Sequenced sample: CD8+ T cells from PBMCs. CDR3 protein: CSVEQGGQETQYF. CDR3 in DNA: TGCAGCGTTGAACAGGGAGGTCAAGAGACCCAGTACTTC.